This TCR beta chain was retrieved from a study of OX40 agonist ivuxolimab in advanced cancers. Study results and limitations: Among patients with partial responses at 0.1-3.0 mg/kg, clonal expansion was among the lowest.

A remark on this clone: Its antigen is as yet unknown.

The protocol was immunoSEQ multiplex PCR, while the TCRdb copy is restricted to in-frame clones and leaves out a portion. The sample lists some 65,000 clones; 87% were seen once. Germline CDR1 reads MNHNY; CDR2 reads SVGAGI (reference sequence). This CDR3 has 14 residues. Trimming removed 5 bases at V and 8 bases at J, with 18 bases between. The receptor was isolated from an adult with an advanced solid tumor such as melanoma, head and neck, liver or kidney cancer. Sample: CD4+ or CD8+ T cells sorted from blood, taken in a trial of the OX40 agonist ivuxolimab. V usage is TRBV6-6 and J usage is TRBJ1-1, with a possible D match to TRBD1 (6 bases). The CDR3 DNA is TGTGCCAGCAGTGGGGCCGAGGGACAACTGGAAGCTTTCTTT. It encodes CASSGAEGQLEAFF.